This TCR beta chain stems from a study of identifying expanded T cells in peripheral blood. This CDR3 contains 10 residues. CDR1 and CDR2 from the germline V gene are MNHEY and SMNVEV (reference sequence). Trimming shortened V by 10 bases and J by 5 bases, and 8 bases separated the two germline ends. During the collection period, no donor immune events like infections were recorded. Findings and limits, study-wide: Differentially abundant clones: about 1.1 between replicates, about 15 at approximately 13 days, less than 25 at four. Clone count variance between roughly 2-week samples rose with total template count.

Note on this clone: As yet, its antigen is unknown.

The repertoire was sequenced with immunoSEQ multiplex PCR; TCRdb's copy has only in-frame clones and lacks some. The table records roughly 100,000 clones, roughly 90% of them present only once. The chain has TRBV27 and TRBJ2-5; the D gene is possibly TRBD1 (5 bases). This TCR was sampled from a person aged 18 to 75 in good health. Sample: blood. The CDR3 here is CAIPGETQYF. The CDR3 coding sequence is TGTGCCATCCCAGGGGAGACCCAGTACTTC.